This TCR beta chain was sequenced during a study of beta chain features in type 1 diabetes. Study-level results: Relative to healthy donors, patients appeared to have naive, central memory and Treg TCRB repertoires that were more similar. PCR might pick shorter templates more often, in the same way for patients and controls. Among all four CD4+ subsets, Type 1 diabetes patients had TCRB CDR3s that were moderately but significantly shorter.

CDR1 is MNHNS, CDR2 SASEGT, per germline. The J segment lost 6 bases and the V segment lost 11 bases, leaving 11 bases of the junction unmatched. CDR3 length: 14 residues. Reverse transcribing all isolated RNA meant expressed TCRB transcripts were sequenced. It was found that naive, central memory and regulatory T cell samples averaged about 3.4 million reads. The repertoire was sequenced with immunoSEQ multiplex PCR; TCRdb's copy has only in-frame clones and lacks some. The sample lists some 700,000 clones, 10% to 15% seen once, with approximately 0.021% in the top ten. Regarding this clone: Its antigen remains unknown.

The receptor's source is a man aged 18 to 30 with type 1 diabetes. The sequenced material came from naive CD4+ T cells from blood. The chain has TRBV6-1 and TRBJ2-7; 12 nucleotides agree with TRBD2. CDR3 bases: TGTGCCGTCACTAGCGGGGGGCCTCTTAGCGAGCAGTACTTC. Protein: CAVTSGGPLSEQYF.